The next 22 T cell receptor beta chains were all read from a single sample in a study of blood T cell repertoires in COVID-19. Sequenced by immunoSEQ multiplex PCR; TCRdb stores in-frame clones only, minus some. The sample includes some 30,000 clones, 85% of them seen just once. The sequenced material came from peripheral blood. These receptors were obtained from a woman aged 55-70 years with active COVID-19.

This clone was detected only a few times. The rearrangement links TRBV9 to TRBJ2-1; 8 bases are a match to TRBD2. The junction had 5 bases not matched to a gene; V was cut back by 3 bases and J by 0 bases. The CDR3 runs 16 residues. Germline V gives CDR1 SGDLS, CDR2 YYNGEE. The CDR3 nucleotides are TGTGCCAGCAGCGACATCGGGGGGGCCTCCTACAATGAGCAGTTCTTC. Protein: CASSDIGGASYNEQFF.

This clone was seen only once. V gene TRBV13 combines with J gene TRBJ2-7; 7 nucleotides line up with TRBD1. The CDR3 runs 15 residues. Germline V gives CDR1 PRHDT, CDR2 FYEKMQ (reference sequence). The V and J ends lost 5 bases and 1 base, in that order; junction bases with no gene match: 8. The DNA of the CDR3 is TGTGCCAGCAGCACACAGGGGAGTAGGTCCTACGAGCAGTACTTC. As protein: CASSTQGSRSYEQYF. Full variable domain (rest looked up from reference TRBV13 and TRBJ2-7): AAGVIQSPRHLIKEKRETATLKCYPIPRHDTVYWYQQGPGQDPQFLISFYEKMQSDKGSIPDRFSAQQFSDYHSELNMSSLELGDSALYFCASSTQGSRSYEQYFGPGTRLTVT.

This clone was seen only once. The rearrangement links TRBV28 to TRBJ1-2; D is unresolved. This CDR3 is built from 11 residues. Per germline, CDR1 MDHEN and CDR2 SYDVKM. Trimming pared 3 bases from V and 7 bases from J, leaving 6 bases between. The CDR3 bases are TGTGCCAGCAGTTTTCTTCGTGGCTACACCTTC. Translation gives CASSFLRGYTF.

In its sample, this clone was seen once. The gene calls are TRBV28 and TRBJ1-2; TRBD1 matches 7 bases. Germline CDR1 MDHEN, CDR2 SYDVKM. CDR3 size: 14 residues. With 5 bases clipped from V and 5 bases from J, the junction kept 8 bases outside the gene matches. Written as DNA, the CDR3 is TGTGCCAGCAGTCAGGGGGTGGGTATTTATGGCTACACCTTC. Its translation: CASSQGVGIYGYTF.

The chain has TRBV5-5 and TRBJ2-1; 12 bases map to TRBD2. The CDR3 loop spans 16 amino acids. Germline CDR1 reads SGHKS; CDR2 reads YYEKEE (reference sequence). The junction had 1 base not matched to a gene; V was cut back by 3 bases and J by 0 bases. The CDR3 loop is CASSSTSGSSYNEQFF. CDR3 nucleotides: TGTGCCAGCAGCTCGACTAGCGGGAGCTCCTACAATGAGCAGTTCTTC. Using reference TRBV5-5 and TRBJ2-1 for the parts outside the CDR3, the full variable domain is DAGVTQSPTHLIKTRGQQVTLRCSPISGHKSVSWYQQVLGQGPQFIFQYYEKEERGRGNFPDRFSARQFPNYSSELNVNALLLGDSALYLCASSSTSGSSYNEQFFGPGTRLTVL.

The J gene is TRBJ2-1, the V gene TRBV19; unclear D gene. The germline V gene has CDR1 LNHDA and CDR2 SQIVND (reference sequence). V dropped 1 base and J dropped 4 bases, with 5 bases sitting between them. The CDR3 is 13 amino acids. CDR3 nucleotide sequence: TGTGCCAGTAGTATAGGGGCTTACAATGAGCAGTTCTTC. Translating gives CASSIGAYNEQFF.

This chain uses TRBV28 with TRBJ2-4; possibly TRBD1 for D (6 bases). The germline V gene has CDR1 MDHEN and CDR2 SYDVKM. The V end was cut by 3 bases, the J end by 2 bases, with 8 bases between. The CDR3 covers 14 residues. The CDR3 DNA sequence: TGTGCCAGCAGTTTTCAGGGGACCAAAAACATTCAGTACTTC. Its protein is CASSFQGTKNIQYF.

V and J are TRBV6-5 and TRBJ2-5, with a tentative D call TRBD2 (6 bases). V gave up 8 bases and J gave up 4 bases, with 14 bases separating them. Germline assignment: CDR1 MNHEY and CDR2 SVGAGI. The CDR3 has 13 amino acids. DNA for the CDR3: TGTGCCAGCTTTCGGGGGATGGGAGAGACCCAGTACTTC. Translation gives CASFRGMGETQYF.

This sequence joins TRBV28 and TRBJ2-1; 10 bases map to TRBD2. The CDR3 is 13 residues long. Germline V gives CDR1 MDHEN, CDR2 SYDVKM. J was trimmed by 4 bases and V by 9 bases; bases with no gene match: 3. CDR3: CASGLADYNEQFF. CDR3 coding DNA: TGTGCCAGTGGACTAGCGGATTACAATGAGCAGTTCTTC.

The chain joins TRBV27 to TRBJ2-3; TRBD2 aligns across 8 bases. The CDR3 contains 14 residues. Germline V gene data show CDR1 as MNHEY and CDR2 as SMNVEV (reference sequence). The J segment lost 2 bases and the V segment lost 8 bases, leaving 6 bases of the junction unmatched. In DNA form, the CDR3 reads TGTGCCAGCCATAAGCGGGGGACCACAGATACGCAGTATTTT. This gives the protein CASHKRGTTDTQYF.

The chain is built from TRBV3-1 (or the pseudogene TRBV3-2) and TRBJ2-7; D might be TRBD1 (6 bases). Trimming took 1 base from V and 2 from J, leaving 12 bases between them. The germline V gene has CDR1 LGHDT and CDR2 YNNKEL (reference sequence). This CDR3 contains 15 residues. This CDR3 reads CASSQGAGAAYEQYF. The DNA for the CDR3 is TGTGCCAGCAGCCAAGGAGCAGGGGCGGCCTACGAGCAGTACTTC.

The gene calls are TRBV27 and TRBJ1-1, with D possibly being TRBD1 (5 bases). Germline loops: CDR1 MNHEY, CDR2 SMNVEV (reference sequence). Trimming removed 2 bases from V and 5 bases from J, with 12 bases in between. The CDR3 is made up of 14 amino acids. The CDR3 loop is CASSLMGPGTEAFF. The CDR3 DNA reads as TGTGCCAGCAGTTTAATGGGGCCTGGAACTGAAGCTTTCTTT.

The chain employs TRBV6-6 and TRBJ1-4, with 8 bases fitting TRBD1. Germline V gene lookup returns CDR1 MNHNY and CDR2 SVGAGI (reference sequence). The CDR3 spans 16 residues. Germline trimming cut 5 bases from V and 7 bases from J; bases unmatched to any gene: 12. The CDR3 coding sequence is TGTGCCAGCAGTCGGACAGGGCGGTGGAATGGTGAAAAACTGTTTTTT. It encodes CASSRTGRWNGEKLFF.

This rearrangement joins TRBV5-6 to TRBJ2-6, with D possibly TRBD1 on 5 matching bases. This CDR3 is 15 amino acids long. Germline CDR1 and CDR2: SGHDT and YYEEEE. V was shortened by 4 bases and J by 2 bases, with 10 bases between the two germline ends. Written as DNA, the CDR3 is TGTGCCAGCAGCCTGATGGGGCCTGGGGCCAACGTCCTGACTTTC. It encodes CASSLMGPGANVLTF. Filled out from reference TRBV5-6 and TRBJ2-6, the complete variable domain reads DAGVTQSPTHLIKTRGQQVTLRCSPKSGHDTVSWYQQALGQGPQFIFQYYEEEERQRGNFPDRFSGHQFPNYSSELNVNALLLGDSALYLCASSLMGPGANVLTFGAGSRLTVL.

The gene calls are TRBV5-1 and TRBJ1-4; TRBD1 is a possible D gene (6 bases). Germline CDR1 is SGHRS and CDR2 is YFSETQ. This CDR3 is built from 16 residues. V was clipped by 3 bases and J by 4 bases, with 16 bases between them. CDR3 loop: CASSSGTRAFNEKLFF. The CDR3 DNA reads as TGCGCCAGCAGCTCCGGGACAAGGGCCTTTAATGAAAAACTGTTTTTT.

The chain carries TRBV4-2 and TRBJ2-3, with 10 positions matching TRBD2. The CDR3 consists of 17 residues. Germline trimming cut 0 bases from V and 5 bases from J; bases unmatched to any gene: 8. Germline loops: CDR1 LGHNA, CDR2 YNFKEQ. In DNA form, the CDR3 reads TGTGCCAGCAGCCAAGATAGGAGCGGGAGGGCCGGAGATACGCAGTATTTT. The encoded protein is CASSQDRSGRAGDTQYF.

The CDR3, as DNA: TGCGCCAGCAGTCCCCAGGGCTCTGGAAACACCATATATTTT. This translates into CASSPQGSGNTIYF. This chain connects TRBV5-1 to TRBJ1-3; possibly TRBD1 for D (5 bases). The V gene lost 5 bases and the J gene lost 0 bases, with 9 bases spanning the gap. This CDR3 has 14 amino acids. Germline lookup yields CDR1 SGHRS and CDR2 YFSETQ.

The V call is TRBV3-1 (or the pseudogene TRBV3-2), the J call TRBJ2-1; 7 bases match TRBD2. CDR3 length equals 14 residues. V gave up 2 bases and J gave up 3 bases; unmatched junction bases: 1. Looked up from germline, CDR1 is LGHDT and CDR2 is YNNKEL (reference sequence). The CDR3 DNA reads TGTGCCAGCAGCCAATGGGGGGGCTACAATGAGCAGTTCTTC. It encodes CASSQWGGYNEQFF.

The V call is TRBV3-1 (or the pseudogene TRBV3-2), the J call TRBJ2-3, with 8 bases that match TRBD2. This CDR3 region has 13 residues. Germline CDR1 LGHDT, CDR2 YNNKEL (reference sequence). V lost 2 bases to trimming and J lost 13 bases; unmatched junction nucleotides: 8. The CDR3 DNA is TGTGCCAGCAGCCAACTTCGGGGGGGCCAGGAGTATTTT. Encoded protein: CASSQLRGGQEYF.

The chain joins TRBV9 to TRBJ2-2; maybe TRBD2 (5 bases). V lost 2 bases, J lost 4 bases, and 15 bases lay in between. CDR1 is SGDLS, CDR2 YYNGEE, per germline. The CDR3 consists of 16 residues. The DNA for the CDR3 is TGTGCCAGCAGCGTGGATCCGGGAAGGGCCACCGGGGAGCTGTTTTTT. Translated, it gives CASSVDPGRATGELFF.

CDR3 coding DNA: TGTGCCAGCAGTTTAATTTCGGGGATGAGCAATCAGCCCCAGCATTTT. It yields the protein CASSLISGMSNQPQHF. The V gene is TRBV28, the J gene TRBJ1-5; D not resolved. Germline V gene lookup returns CDR1 MDHEN and CDR2 SYDVKM. V lost 2 bases and J lost 1, with 12 bases in between. The CDR3 spans 16 residues. The full variable domain, its missing parts supplied by reference TRBV28 and TRBJ1-5, is DVKVTQSSRYLVKRTGEKVFLECVQDMDHENMFWYRQDPGLGLRLIYFSYDVKMKEKGDIPEGYSVSREKKERFSLILESASTNQTSMYLCASSLISGMSNQPQHFGDGTRLSIL.

V and J are TRBV5-1 and TRBJ2-1; perhaps TRBD2 as D (6 bases). The germline V and J ends were trimmed by 2 bases and 0 bases, with 9 bases remaining between them. The CDR3 spans 15 residues. Germline CDR1 SGHRS, CDR2 YFSETQ. The DNA of the CDR3 is TGCGCCAGCAGCTTCAACGGGGGCTCCTACAATGAGCAGTTCTTC. Residues: CASSFNGGSYNEQFF.